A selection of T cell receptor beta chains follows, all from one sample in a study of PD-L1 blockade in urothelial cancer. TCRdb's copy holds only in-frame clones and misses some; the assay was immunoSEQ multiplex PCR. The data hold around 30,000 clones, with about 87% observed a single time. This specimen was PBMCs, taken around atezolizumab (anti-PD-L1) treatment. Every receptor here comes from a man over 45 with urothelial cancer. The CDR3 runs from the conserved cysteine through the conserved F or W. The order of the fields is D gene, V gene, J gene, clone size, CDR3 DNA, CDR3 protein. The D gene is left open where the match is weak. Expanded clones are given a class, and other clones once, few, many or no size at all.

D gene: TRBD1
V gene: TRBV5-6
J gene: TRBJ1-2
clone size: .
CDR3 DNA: TGTGCCAGCAGCTTTCTCGGGACAGGGGATCATGGCTACACCTTC
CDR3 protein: CASSFLGTGDHGYTF

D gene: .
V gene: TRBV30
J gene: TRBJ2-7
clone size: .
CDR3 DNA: TGTGCCCGGTCGGGCGGGACCAATTACGAGCAGTACTTC
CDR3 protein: CARSGGTNYEQYF

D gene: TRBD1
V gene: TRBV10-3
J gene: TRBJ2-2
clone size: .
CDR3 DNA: TGTGCCATCAGTGAACCGACAGGGGAGGCCGGGGAGCTGTTTTTT
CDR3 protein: CAISEPTGEAGELFF

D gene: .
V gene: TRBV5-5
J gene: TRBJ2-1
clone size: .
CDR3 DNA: TGTGCCAGCAGCCTATCACAGGGAGGGCATGGTGAGCAGTTCTTC
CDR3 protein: CASSLSQGGHGEQFF

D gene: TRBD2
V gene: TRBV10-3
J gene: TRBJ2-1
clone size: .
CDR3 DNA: TGTGCCATCAGAGCTAGCGGGGGGTTCAATGAGCAGTTCTTC
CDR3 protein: CAIRASGGFNEQFF

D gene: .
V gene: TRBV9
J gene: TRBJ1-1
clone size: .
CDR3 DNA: TGTGCCAGCAGCGTAGTCCCCGGGGGGAGCACTGAAGCTTTCTTT
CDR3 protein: CASSVVPGGSTEAFF

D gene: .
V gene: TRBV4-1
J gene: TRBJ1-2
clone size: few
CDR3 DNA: TGCGCCAGCAGCAGGGGTAAGAACCGAAAGACCTATGGCTACACCTTC
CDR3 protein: CASSRGKNRKTYGYTF

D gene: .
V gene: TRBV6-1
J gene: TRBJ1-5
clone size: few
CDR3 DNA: TGTGCCAGCAGTCCGGTCGGTGCAAGCAATCAGCCCCAGCATTTT
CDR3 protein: CASSPVGASNQPQHF

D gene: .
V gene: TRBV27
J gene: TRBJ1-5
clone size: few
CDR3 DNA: TGTGCCAGCAGTACCCCGGGACAACAGCCCCAGCATTTT
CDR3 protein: CASSTPGQQPQHF

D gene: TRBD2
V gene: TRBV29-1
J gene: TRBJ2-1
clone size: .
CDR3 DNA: TGCAGCGGCGGACTAGCGGGAACCAACAATGAGCAGTTCTTC
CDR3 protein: CSGGLAGTNNEQFF

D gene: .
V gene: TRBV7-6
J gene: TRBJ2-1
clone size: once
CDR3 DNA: TGTGCCAGCAGCTTAGGGGGCGGTTGGACCTACAATGAGCAGTTCTTC
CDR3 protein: CASSLGGGWTYNEQFF

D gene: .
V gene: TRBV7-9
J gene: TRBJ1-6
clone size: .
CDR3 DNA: TGTGCCAGCAGCCGGGACACTTATAATTCACCCCTCCACTTT
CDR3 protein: CASSRDTYNSPLHF

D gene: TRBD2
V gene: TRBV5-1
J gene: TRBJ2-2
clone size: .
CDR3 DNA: TGCGCCAGCAGCCTTCTAGCGGGAAACACCGGGGAGCTGTTTTTT
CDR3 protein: CASSLLAGNTGELFF